The 14 T cell receptor beta chains listed next were all sequenced from one sample in a study of CD8 T cells in Susac syndrome. Random hexamers were used to reverse transcribe about 0.45 to 1 ug of RNA. MiXCR, applied by TCRdb to the immunoSEQ multiplex PCR reads, yields one record per CDR3 protein. The data contain roughly 80,000 distinct CDR3 sequences, roughly 94% of them singletons. Sample: CD8+ T cells from PBMCs. These receptors were collected from a human donor with Susac syndrome.

The chain uses TRBV19 and TRBJ2-1, with D possibly being TRBD1 (6 bases). The CDR3 spans 13 residues. Germline V gene sequence: CDR1 LNHDA, CDR2 SQIVND (reference sequence). Trimming took 3 bases from V and 7 from J, leaving 10 bases between them. In nucleotides, the CDR3 is TGTGCCAGTAGTATTCAGGGGTTGAATGAGCAGTTCTTC. This sequence encodes CASSIQGLNEQFF.

The J gene is TRBJ2-7, the V gene TRBV30; maybe TRBD2 (5 bases). The length of the CDR3 is 12 residues. The germline gives CDR1 GTSNPN, CDR2 SVGIG (reference sequence). The ends were cut back, 0 bases at V and 5 bases at J, with 8 bases in the middle. CDR3: CAWSVKRDEQYF. The CDR3 DNA reads as TGTGCCTGGAGTGTGAAGAGGGACGAGCAGTACTTC. Full variable domain (missing parts from reference TRBV30 and TRBJ2-7): SQTIHQWPATLVQPVGSPLSLECTVEGTSNPNLYWYRQAAGRGLQLLFYSVGIGQISSEVPQNLSASRPQDRQFILSSKKLLLSDSGFYLCAWSVKRDEQYFGPGTRLTVT.

The rearrangement uses TRBV27 and TRBJ2-5, with D hard to call. The CDR3 is 16 amino acids. Trimming left V 6 bases short and J 1 base short, with 18 bases between. Per the germline V gene, CDR1 is MNHEY and CDR2 is SMNVEV (reference sequence). CDR3: CASRPRLALFQETQYF. CDR3 nucleotides: TGTGCCAGCAGGCCCCGTCTGGCGCTGTTCCAAGAGACCCAGTACTTC.

With regard to this clonotype: This CDR3 is missing its conserved last phenylalanine or tryptophan, likely due to a read error. The rearrangement joins TRBV27 to TRBJ1-1; D possibly corresponds to TRBD1 (6 bases). Germline loops: CDR1 MNHEY, CDR2 SMNVEV (reference sequence). Trimming took off 1 base at V and 4 bases at J, with 13 bases between the two ends. The CDR3 consists of 15 residues. The CDR3 reads CASSLYPGAPTEAFS. CDR3 in DNA: TGTGCCAGCAGTTTATACCCAGGGGCCCCCACTGAAGCTTTCTCT.

This rearrangement joins TRBV12-3 or TRBV12-4 to TRBJ1-5; TRBD1 is a possible D gene (5 bases). CDR3 length equals 15 residues. Trimming removed 2 bases at V and 4 bases at J, with 12 bases between. This chain's CDR3 is CASSLQGSLNQPQHF. For the CDR3, the DNA is TGTGCCAGCAGTTTACAGGGCTCCTTAAATCAGCCCCAGCATTTT.

In DNA form, the CDR3 reads TGTGCCAGCAGCCCCGGTCAGGGGGGTAATTCACCCCTCCACTTT. Amino acids: CASSPGQGGNSPLHF. The chain joins TRBV3-1 to TRBJ1-6, with TRBD1 matching over 7 bases. The trim removed 4 bases at V and 6 bases at J, leaving 6 bases unmatched. The CDR3 sequence is 15 residues long. In germline, CDR1 is LGHDT, CDR2 YNNKEL (reference sequence).

The chain is built from TRBV28 and TRBJ2-5; 12 bases map to TRBD2. The V gene end was trimmed by 5 bases and the J gene end by 3 bases; junction bases not matched to a gene: 4. Germline CDR1 and CDR2: MDHEN and SYDVKM. The CDR3 consists of 15 residues. The CDR3 DNA is TGTGCCAGCAGTCCTTGGACTAGCGGGGAAGAGACCCAGTACTTC. Its protein is CASSPWTSGEETQYF.

V is TRBV6-5 and J is TRBJ2-3; 8 nucleotides align to TRBD1. Per the germline V gene, CDR1 is MNHEY and CDR2 is SVGAGI. The trim removed 2 bases at V and 2 bases at J, leaving 9 bases unmatched. The CDR3 is made up of 17 amino acids. CDR3 region: CASSYPQGATATDTQYF. The CDR3, as DNA: TGTGCCAGCAGTTACCCCCAGGGGGCGACCGCCACAGATACGCAGTATTTT.

The V gene is TRBV12-3 or TRBV12-4, the J gene TRBJ1-5, with 9 positions matching TRBD1. This CDR3 is 15 amino acids long. Trimming cost V 6 bases and J 6 bases; bases outside gene matches: 9. In DNA form, the CDR3 reads TGTGCCAGCAGATCCGGGACAGGGACGGGTCAGCCCCAGCATTTT. The encoded protein is CASRSGTGTGQPQHF.

The chain combines TRBV20-1 with TRBJ2-7; 8 bases agree with TRBD1. The CDR3 loop spans 15 amino acids. The V gene's germline CDR1 is DFQATT and CDR2 SNEGSKA (reference sequence). The V and J ends lost 0 bases and 2 bases, in that order; junction bases with no gene match: 6. In DNA, the CDR3 is TGCAGTGCTAGAGATGGTAGGACAGGGACCTACGAGCAGTACTTC. It codes for CSARDGRTGTYEQYF.

V usage is TRBV28 and J usage is TRBJ2-5; D call uncertain. CDR1 MDHEN and CDR2 SYDVKM come from the germline V gene. The CDR3 has 12 residues. Trimming shortened V by 3 bases and J by 4 bases, and 6 bases separated the two germline ends. The CDR3 region has the DNA TGTGCCAGCAGTTTTGGGGTAGAGACCCAGTACTTC. This translates into CASSFGVETQYF.

The J gene is TRBJ1-1, the V gene TRBV14, with D hard to call. The germline CDR1 and CDR2 sequences are SGHDN and FVKESK. V lost 3 bases and J 3 bases, leaving 11 bases between the germline ends. The CDR3 contains 14 residues. CDR3 region: CASSQGGLYTEAFF. DNA for the CDR3: TGTGCCAGCAGCCAGGGAGGATTGTACACTGAAGCTTTCTTT.

V gene TRBV20-1 combines with J gene TRBJ1-1; D gene unclear. The CDR3 has 13 amino acids. With 3 bases removed from V and 3 bases from J, the gap between germline ends came to 11 bases. From germline, CDR1 is DFQATT and CDR2 SNEGSKA (reference sequence). The CDR3 bases are TGCAGTGCTAGTGCGGGGTCCGACACTGAAGCTTTCTTT. It translates to CSASAGSDTEAFF.

This rearrangement joins TRBV5-1 to TRBJ1-5; D not certain. Looked up from germline, CDR1 is SGHRS and CDR2 is YFSETQ. The CDR3 extends over 15 amino acids. The V end was cut by 1 base, the J end by 3 bases, with 11 bases between. CDR3 region: CASSLLEGINQPQHF. CDR3 nucleotides: TGCGCCAGCAGCTTGCTTGAGGGAATCAATCAGCCCCAGCATTTT. The whole variable domain, filled in from reference TRBV5-1 and TRBJ1-5, reads KAGVTQTPRYLIKTRGQQVTLSCSPISGHRSVSWYQQTPGQGLQFLFEYFSETQRNKGNFPGRFSGRQFSNSRSEMNVSTLELGDSALYLCASSLLEGINQPQHFGDGTRLSIL.